The 28 T cell receptor beta chains below come from one sample, sequenced in a study of T cell repertoires in cytomegalovirus infection. Their specific antigens are unknown. TCRdb used MiXCR to reprocess the reads, holding one entry per CDR3 protein. The sample includes about 69,000 distinct CDR3 sequences, about 27% of them seen just once. Sequencing was performed on CD8+ T cells from cultured PBMCs, taken from culture after CMV antigen stimulation. All receptors derive from a human donor in good health (CMV status not recorded). Some clones in this sample may be carry-over from other donors' samples.

In its sample, this clonotype was seen a few times. The chain has TRBV7-2 and TRBJ1-1; TRBD1 is a possible D gene (5 bases). Germline lookup yields CDR1 SGHTA and CDR2 FQGNSA. Deletions cut 1 base from V and 2 bases from J, with 8 bases between. The CDR3 length is 14 residues. In DNA, the CDR3 is TGTGCCAGCAGCTTAGACAGGTCAAACACTGAAGCTTTCTTT. Translating it yields CASSLDRSNTEAFF. Based on the CDR3 plus reference TRBV7-2 and TRBJ1-1, the full variable domain is GAGVSQSPSNKVTEKGKDVELRCDPISGHTALYWYRQSLGQGLEFLIYFQGNSAPDKSGLPSDRFSAERTGGSVSTLTIQRTQQEDSAVYLCASSLDRSNTEAFFGQGTRLTVV.

The chain carries TRBV6-2 or TRBV6-3 and TRBJ2-1; unclear D gene. CDR1 is MNHEY, CDR2 SVGEGT, per germline. There are 16 residues in the CDR3. Trimming left V 0 bases short and J 0 bases short, with 9 bases between. CDR3 DNA sequence: TGTGCCAGCAGTTACTCGCCCCTAGGCTCCTACAATGAGCAGTTCTTC. Amino acids: CASSYSPLGSYNEQFF.

The chain recombines TRBV30 with TRBJ2-1; D gene uncertain. This CDR3 has 12 residues. The germline V gene encodes CDR1 GTSNPN and CDR2 SVGIG (reference sequence). V lost 5 bases to trimming and J lost 5 bases, with 10 bases between them. CDR3 in amino acids: CAWGRTDNEQFF. CDR3 nucleotides: TGTGCCTGGGGCCGAACCGACAATGAGCAGTTCTTC. The variable domain in full, completed from reference TRBV30 and TRBJ2-1, reads SQTIHQWPATLVQPVGSPLSLECTVEGTSNPNLYWYRQAAGRGLQLLFYSVGIGQISSEVPQNLSASRPQDRQFILSSKKLLLSDSGFYLCAWGRTDNEQFFGPGTRLTVL.

The chain has TRBV27 and TRBJ1-1; 8 bases line up with TRBD1. Germline loops: CDR1 MNHEY, CDR2 SMNVEV (reference sequence). The trim removed 6 bases at V and 4 bases at J, leaving 7 bases unmatched. This CDR3 comprises 14 residues. The CDR3 bases are TGTGCCAGCAGCCTAGGACAGGGACCCACTGAAGCTTTCTTT. Amino acid sequence: CASSLGQGPTEAFF.

CDR3 DNA sequence: TGTGCCAGCAGCTTATCTGCGGGGGGTACAAATGAGCAGTTCTTC. Its translation is CASSLSAGGTNEQFF. The V gene is TRBV7-3, the J gene TRBJ2-1; 8 nucleotides line up with TRBD2. This CDR3 comprises 15 residues. The J segment lost 7 bases and the V segment lost 2 bases, leaving 7 bases of the junction unmatched. CDR1 is SGHTA and CDR2 is FQGTGA in the germline V gene.

The V gene is TRBV4-3, the J gene TRBJ2-7; TRBD2 matches 12 bases. J gave up 6 bases and V 4 bases, and 4 bases lay outside the gene matches. The CDR3 sequence is 14 residues long. Germline assignment: CDR1 LGHNA and CDR2 YSLEER. CDR3: CASSLTSGSREQYF. CDR3 nucleotides: TGCGCCAGCAGCCTGACTAGCGGGAGTCGCGAGCAGTACTTC.

In this sample, this clonotype turned up a few times. V and J are TRBV12-3 or TRBV12-4 and TRBJ2-5, with 8 positions matching TRBD1. Losses at the gene ends were 6 bases for V and 5 bases for J; bases not matched to a gene: 8. The CDR3 spans 14 residues. As DNA, the CDR3 is TGTGCCAGCAGCCCCATGGACAGGGTGGAGACCCAGTACTTC. Residues: CASSPMDRVETQYF.

J is TRBJ1-1 and V is TRBV27; no definite D call. The V and J ends lost 6 bases and 0 bases respectively, with 11 bases between them. Looked up from germline, CDR1 is MNHEY and CDR2 is SMNVEV (reference sequence). CDR3 size: 14 residues. This CDR3 is CASRFPGLNTEAFF. CDR3 in DNA: TGTGCCAGCAGATTCCCCGGGTTGAACACTGAAGCTTTCTTT.

The chain joins TRBV6-2 or TRBV6-3 to TRBJ1-2, with 7 bases matching TRBD1. Germline assignment: CDR1 MNHEY and CDR2 SVGEGT. This CDR3 is built from 14 residues. V lost 4 bases to trimming and J lost 6 bases; unmatched junction nucleotides: 8. CDR3 bases: TGTGCCAGCAGTTTGGGACAGTCCACTCATGGCTACACCTTC. Protein sequence: CASSLGQSTHGYTF.

V is TRBV20-1 and J is TRBJ2-3; D possibly corresponds to TRBD2 (5 bases). Germline V gene sequence: CDR1 DFQATT, CDR2 SNEGSKA (reference sequence). The CDR3 length is 14 residues. Trimming removed 3 bases at V and 2 bases at J, with 12 bases between. For the CDR3, the DNA is TGCAGTGCTAGTCCAGCGGAGATCACAGATACGCAGTATTTT. Translating it yields CSASPAEITDTQYF.

There are many counts of this clonotype. This chain connects TRBV27 to TRBJ2-1; TRBD1 matches 9 bases. The V gene end was trimmed by 2 bases and the J gene end by 3 bases; junction bases not matched to a gene: 5. This CDR3 is built from 16 residues. Germline V gene lookup returns CDR1 MNHEY and CDR2 SMNVEV (reference sequence). The CDR3 protein is CASSLAGTGIYNEQFF. CDR3 nucleotides: TGTGCCAGCAGTTTAGCCGGGACAGGGATCTACAATGAGCAGTTCTTC.

The chain carries TRBV20-1 and TRBJ1-3, with D possibly matching TRBD1 (6 bases). Germline CDR1 is DFQATT and CDR2 is SNEGSKA (reference sequence). The CDR3 runs 14 residues. V lost 7 bases and J lost 4, with 17 bases in between. The CDR3 sequence is CSGQAGGLGNTIYF. DNA for the CDR3: TGCAGTGGACAGGCGGGGGGCCTGGGAAACACCATATATTTT.

The gene calls are TRBV6-2 or TRBV6-3 and TRBJ1-5; 9 nucleotides line up with TRBD1. This CDR3 region has 15 residues. Germline V gene data show CDR1 as MNHEY and CDR2 as SVGEGT. The V gene end was trimmed by 5 bases and the J gene end by 4 bases; junction bases not matched to a gene: 6. The CDR3 nucleotides read TGTGCCAGCAGTATCCCCGGGACAGGGAATCAGCCCCAGCATTTT. Translated: CASSIPGTGNQPQHF.

The CDR3 DNA is TGCGCCAGCAGCCTTGACCTTAGCGGGGCTTACTACGAGCAGTACTTC. Translated: CASSLDLSGAYYEQYF. The J gene is TRBJ2-7, the V gene TRBV4-3; 8 bases map to TRBD2. The germline V gene encodes CDR1 LGHNA and CDR2 YSLEER. This CDR3 region has 16 residues. Trimming at V came to 4 bases and at J to 3 bases, leaving 11 bases not matched to a gene.

In its sample, this clonotype was seen a few times. The CDR3 DNA follows: TGTGCCAGCACTTCTCTTAGGAGCGGGGGGTACAATGAGCAGTTCTTC. This gives the protein CASTSLRSGGYNEQFF. V is TRBV27 and J is TRBJ2-1; the match to TRBD2 covers 9 bases. Germline V gene data show CDR1 as MNHEY and CDR2 as SMNVEV (reference sequence). Germline trimming cut 7 bases from V and 4 bases from J; bases unmatched to any gene: 11. CDR3 size: 16 residues.

The chain has TRBV27 and TRBJ2-1; D is unresolved. Germline V gene data show CDR1 as MNHEY and CDR2 as SMNVEV (reference sequence). Trimming left V 4 bases short and J 5 bases short, with 6 bases between. This CDR3 is 12 amino acids long. The CDR3 DNA reads as TGTGCCAGCAGTTCAATCAACAATGAGCAGTTCTTC. Protein: CASSSINNEQFF.

This clonotype showed up just once. The CDR3: CASSQDGGGTYEQYF. For the CDR3, the DNA is TGCGCCAGCAGCCAAGACGGCGGGGGGACTTACGAGCAGTACTTC. The chain links TRBV4-1 to TRBJ2-7; 8 positions match TRBD2. Germline values: CDR1 MGHRA, CDR2 YSYEKL. Trimming cost V 0 bases and J 4 bases; bases outside gene matches: 5. This CDR3 has 15 amino acids.

The sample holds a few counts of this clonotype. This rearrangement joins TRBV29-1 to TRBJ1-1; no definite D call. This CDR3 spans 12 amino acids. CDR1 is SQVTM and CDR2 is ANQGSEA in the germline V gene. V lost 4 bases to trimming and J lost 0 bases, with 6 bases between them. The CDR3 region is CSVAEMNTEAFF. CDR3 nucleotide sequence: TGCAGCGTTGCAGAAATGAACACTGAAGCTTTCTTT. Full variable domain (outside the CDR3, taken from reference TRBV29-1 and TRBJ1-1): SAVISQKPSRDICQRGTSLTIQCQVDSQVTMMFWYRQQPGQSLTLIATANQGSEATYESGFVIDKFPISRPNLTFSTLTVSNMSPEDSSIYLCSVAEMNTEAFFGQGTRLTVV.

In its sample, this clonotype was seen a few times. The chain joins TRBV12-3 or TRBV12-4 to TRBJ2-7, with TRBD2 matching over 9 bases. This CDR3 comprises 16 residues. The V and J ends lost 6 bases and 1 base, in that order; junction bases with no gene match: 10. CDR3 loop: CASRPVSGSGSYEQYF. The DNA for the CDR3 is TGTGCCAGCAGACCCGTTAGCGGGAGCGGTTCCTACGAGCAGTACTTC.

This chain uses TRBV28 with TRBJ1-5, with 7 nucleotides matching TRBD1. Germline loops: CDR1 MDHEN, CDR2 SYDVKM. This CDR3 has 14 residues. With V trimmed by 10 bases and J by 6 bases, 12 bases remained unmatched. Here the CDR3 reads CATSLVQGIQPQHF. The DNA for the CDR3 is TGTGCCACTAGTTTAGTACAGGGGATTCAGCCCCAGCATTTT.

This clonotype showed up many times. CDR3: CASSYGLAVYEQYF. DNA of the CDR3: TGTGCCAGCAGCTACGGACTAGCGGTTTACGAGCAGTACTTC. The chain joins TRBV7-2 to TRBJ2-7, with 10 positions matching TRBD2. The CDR3 totals 14 residues. Trimming removed 4 bases from V and 4 bases from J; junction bases left unmatched: 4. Germline loops: CDR1 SGHTA, CDR2 FQGNSA.

The chain has TRBV27 and TRBJ1-5; no definite D call. The CDR3 sequence is 12 residues long. CDR1 and CDR2 from the germline V gene are MNHEY and SMNVEV (reference sequence). Trimming pared 8 bases from V and 1 base from J, leaving 6 bases between. The CDR3 spells CASGRSNQPQHF. For the CDR3, the DNA is TGTGCCAGCGGACGGAGCAATCAGCCCCAGCATTTT.

As concerns this clonotype: Germline is not matched at one junction end, which may reflect a read error. The chain has TRBV7-9 and TRBJ1-1; 7 bases agree with TRBD1. The CDR3 is 15 residues long. Germline V lookup: CDR1 SEHNR, CDR2 FQNEAQ (reference sequence). The CDR3 here is CASNLPGQKNTEAFF. The DNA of the CDR3 is TGTGCCAGCAACTTACCGGGACAGAAGAACACTGAAGCTTTCTTT. The full variable domain, rest sourced from reference TRBV7-9 and TRBJ1-1, is DTGVSQNPRHKITKRGQNVTFRCDPISEHNRLYWYRQTLGQGPEFLTYFQNEAQLEKSRLLSDRFSAERPKGSFSTLEIQRTEQGDSAMYLCASNLPGQKNTEAFFGQGTRLTVV.

The chain couples TRBV12-3 or TRBV12-4 to TRBJ2-7, with 16 bases that match TRBD2. The CDR3 spans 15 residues. The V gene end was trimmed by 5 bases and the J gene end by 5 bases; junction bases not matched to a gene: 3. The CDR3 DNA follows: TGTGCCAGCAGTCTCGGGACTAGCGGGAGGGACGAGCAGTACTTC. As protein: CASSLGTSGRDEQYF.

The chain employs TRBV4-1 and TRBJ1-2, with a weak D call TRBD1 (5 bases). Germline V CDR1 and CDR2: MGHRA, YSYEKL. The CDR3 is 14 residues long. With 5 bases removed from V and 6 bases from J, the gap between germline ends came to 16 bases. This CDR3 reads CASSERGGWDGYTF. Written as DNA, the CDR3 is TGCGCCAGCAGCGAAAGGGGTGGATGGGATGGCTACACCTTC.

The chain recombines TRBV15 with TRBJ2-3, with 9 positions matching TRBD2. The germline CDR1 and CDR2 sequences are LNHNV and YYDKDF (reference sequence). The CDR3 is 16 amino acids. The J segment lost 4 bases and the V segment lost 2 bases, leaving 7 bases of the junction unmatched. The CDR3 region is CATSRSSSGVSDTQYF. The CDR3 nucleotides are TGTGCCACCAGCAGATCTTCTAGCGGGGTCTCAGATACGCAGTATTTT. The variable domain in full, completed from reference TRBV15 and TRBJ2-3, reads DAMVIQNPRYQVTQFGKPVTLSCSQTLNHNVMYWYQQKSSQAPKLLFHYYDKDFNNEADTPDNFQSRRPNTSFCFLDIRSPGLGDTAMYLCATSRSSSGVSDTQYFGPGTRLTVL.

The V gene is TRBV7-6, the J gene TRBJ2-7; D may be TRBD2 (5 bases). The CDR3 extends over 12 amino acids. Trimming left V 5 bases short and J 7 bases short, with 12 bases between. From germline, CDR1 is SGHVS and CDR2 FNYEAQ. The CDR3 region is CASSPGLGEQYF. The DNA for the CDR3 is TGTGCCAGCAGCCCTGGACTTGGGGAGCAGTACTTC.

The chain has TRBV20-1 and TRBJ2-7, with 7 bases matching TRBD2. The CDR3 loop spans 12 amino acids. Germline V gives CDR1 DFQATT, CDR2 SNEGSKA (reference sequence). V was clipped by 3 bases and J by 6 bases; unmatched bases: 5. CDR3 region: CSARWEGSEQYF. In nucleotides, the CDR3 is TGCAGTGCTAGGTGGGAGGGCAGCGAGCAGTACTTC.